What follows are 27 T cell receptor beta chains derived from one specimen sequenced in a study of blood T cell repertoires in COVID-19. Assay: immunoSEQ multiplex PCR; the TCRdb copy retains only in-frame clones and omits some. This table has 120,000 or so clones, about 77% appearing once. Sequenced material: peripheral blood. These receptors were obtained from a human donor in a cohort sampled during active COVID-19.

The V call is TRBV2, the J call TRBJ1-2; TRBD1 agrees at 7 bases. Germline V gene sequence: CDR1 SNHLY, CDR2 FYNNEI. The junction had 6 bases not matched to a gene; V was cut back by 6 bases and J by 8 bases. This CDR3 is 12 amino acids long. The CDR3 sequence is CASRSTGLGYTF. In nucleotides, the CDR3 is TGTGCCAGCAGATCGACAGGGCTCGGCTACACCTTC.

This rearrangement joins TRBV6-1 to TRBJ2-7; the match to TRBD1 covers 7 bases. This CDR3 comprises 15 residues. Germline V lookup: CDR1 MNHNS, CDR2 SASEGT. V lost 2 bases and J lost 3; bases outside the gene matches: 7. The CDR3, as DNA: TGTGCCAGCAGTGAATGGAGTGGACAGGTCTACGAGCAGTACTTC. The encoded protein is CASSEWSGQVYEQYF.

The rearrangement links TRBV28 to TRBJ1-1; D possibly corresponds to TRBD1 (5 bases). The length of the CDR3 is 13 residues. V lost 5 bases to trimming and J lost 10 bases, with 17 bases between them. Germline CDR1 reads MDHEN; CDR2 reads SYDVKM. The CDR3 DNA follows: TGTGCCAGCAGTCGCCAGGGATTTGCGTCAGCTTTCTTT. Translation: CASSRQGFASAFF.

This clone was found a few times. V usage is TRBV28 and J usage is TRBJ2-7; D might be TRBD2 (5 bases). The CDR3 totals 13 residues. V was cut by 5 bases and J by 2 bases, with 10 bases left in between. Per the germline V gene, CDR1 is MDHEN and CDR2 is SYDVKM. CDR3 nucleotides: TGTGCCAGCAGTGCCCTAGCACCCTACGAGCAGTACTTC. Protein product: CASSALAPYEQYF.

The chain is built from TRBV7-9 and TRBJ2-3; TRBD2 matches at 8 bases. J was trimmed by 10 bases and V by 3 bases; bases with no gene match: 9. CDR1 SEHNR and CDR2 FQNEAQ come from the germline V gene (reference sequence). The CDR3 is made up of 14 amino acids. This CDR3 is CASSFLSREGSQYF. The CDR3 DNA reads TGTGCCAGCAGCTTCCTTTCCCGGGAGGGATCGCAGTATTTT.

The CDR3 sequence: CASSPGSNEKLFF. The CDR3 nucleotides are TGTGCCAGCTCACCAGGCAGTAATGAAAAACTGTTTTTT. V is TRBV18 and J is TRBJ1-4; no definite D call. This CDR3 comprises 13 residues. V lost 2 bases to trimming and J lost 4 bases, with 5 bases between them. CDR1 is KGHSH and CDR2 is LQKENI in the germline V gene. Complete variable domain (other parts from reference TRBV18 and TRBJ1-4): NAGVMQNPRHLVRRRGQEARLRCSPMKGHSHVYWYRQLPEEGLKFMVYLQKENIIDESGMPKERFSAEFPKEGPSILRIQQVVRGDSAAYFCASSPGSNEKLFFGSGTQLSVL.

This clone was seen at least ten times. The chain uses TRBV11-2 and TRBJ2-4; a possible D gene is TRBD2 (5 bases). Germline V gene sequence: CDR1 SGHAT, CDR2 FQNNGV. V was trimmed by 7 bases and J by 6 bases, leaving 19 bases between them. The CDR3 is 15 residues long. The chain's CDR3 is CASNALRETGNIQYF. CDR3 DNA: TGTGCCAGCAACGCCTTGAGGGAAACCGGAAACATTCAGTACTTC. Together with reference TRBV11-2 and TRBJ2-4, the CDR3 gives the full variable domain: EAGVAQSPRYKIIEKRQSVAFWCNPISGHATLYWYQQILGQGPKLLIQFQNNGVVDDSQLPKDRFSAERLKGVDSTLKIQPAKLEDSAVYLCASNALRETGNIQYFGAGTRLSVL.

J is TRBJ2-1 and V is TRBV7-2; 11 bases agree with TRBD2. Germline CDR1 and CDR2: SGHTA and FQGNSA. The CDR3 length is 18 residues. Unmatched junction bases numbered 12, after V lost 4 bases and J lost 4 bases. CDR3 sequence (DNA): TGTGCCAGCAGCTCTCTAGCGGGGGGACCACTGAGGTACAATGAGCAGTTCTTC. It yields the protein CASSSLAGGPLRYNEQFF.

This chain connects TRBV19 to TRBJ2-7, with D possibly TRBD2 on 7 matching bases. Trimming shortened V by 3 bases and J by 6 bases, and 15 bases separated the two germline ends. The CDR3 length is 14 residues. The germline V gene has CDR1 LNHDA and CDR2 SQIVND (reference sequence). The CDR3 spells CASSIGGRQIEQYF. The CDR3, as DNA: TGTGCCAGTAGTATCGGGGGGCGACAGATCGAGCAGTACTTC.

V and J are TRBV13 and TRBJ2-1; 13 nucleotides agree with TRBD2. This CDR3 contains 21 residues. V was clipped by 1 base and J by 1 base; unmatched bases: 13. Germline V gene sequence: CDR1 PRHDT, CDR2 FYEKMQ (reference sequence). The CDR3 DNA follows: TGTGCCAGCAGCTTAGTACACAGTCGTCGGACTAGCGGGAGTTCCTACAATGAGCAGTTCTTC. This gives the protein CASSLVHSRRTSGSSYNEQFF.

The chain joins TRBV30 to TRBJ1-4; 8 positions match TRBD1. This CDR3 has 13 amino acids. CDR1 and CDR2 from the germline V gene are GTSNPN and SVGIG (reference sequence). V gave up 8 bases and J gave up 6 bases; unmatched junction bases: 8. The CDR3 is CAGNRGAHEKLFF. CDR3 nucleotides: TGTGCCGGGAACAGGGGGGCCCATGAAAAACTGTTTTTT.

J is TRBJ1-2 and V is TRBV7-9, with D unclear. There are 14 residues in the CDR3. Between the trimmed V and J ends, which lost 2 bases and 6 bases, there was a span of 13 bases. CDR1 SEHNR and CDR2 FQNEAQ come from the germline V gene (reference sequence). CDR3 amino acids: CASSLNYGEDGYTF. The CDR3 DNA sequence: TGTGCCAGCAGCTTAAATTACGGGGAAGATGGCTACACCTTC.

The rearrangement joins TRBV4-1 to TRBJ1-4, with a possible D match to TRBD1 (6 bases). CDR1 and CDR2 (germline): MGHRA, YSYEKL. Between the trimmed V and J ends, which lost 6 bases and 3 bases, there was a span of 11 bases. This CDR3 spans 14 amino acids. The CDR3 protein is CASRITGSNEKLFF. In DNA form, the CDR3 reads TGCGCCAGCAGGATAACAGGGTCTAATGAAAAACTGTTTTTT.

V is TRBV6-5 and J is TRBJ2-3, with TRBD2 identical over 8 bases. The CDR3 is 15 amino acids. Germline loops: CDR1 MNHEY, CDR2 SVGAGI. V shed 6 bases, J shed 9 bases, and the junction held 14 bases outside the gene matches. The CDR3 loop is CASRSLAVSGGTQYF. The CDR3 region has the DNA TGTGCCAGCAGGTCACTAGCGGTTTCGGGGGGCACGCAGTATTTT.

The rearrangement joins TRBV30 to TRBJ1-2; D possibly corresponds to TRBD1 (6 bases). The V and J ends lost 2 bases and 5 bases respectively, with 12 bases between them. The CDR3 totals 13 residues. Germline lookup yields CDR1 GTSNPN and CDR2 SVGIG (reference sequence). CDR3 sequence: CAWSMAGEYGYTF. The CDR3 DNA reads as TGTGCCTGGAGTATGGCAGGGGAATATGGCTACACCTTC. Together with reference TRBV30 and TRBJ1-2, the CDR3 gives the full variable domain: SQTIHQWPATLVQPVGSPLSLECTVEGTSNPNLYWYRQAAGRGLQLLFYSVGIGQISSEVPQNLSASRPQDRQFILSSKKLLLSDSGFYLCAWSMAGEYGYTFGSGTRLTVV.

The chain has TRBV7-2 and TRBJ2-1, with 9 bases that match TRBD2. This CDR3 region has 15 residues. The germline gives CDR1 SGHTA, CDR2 FQGNSA. With V trimmed by 4 bases and J by 1 base, 2 bases remained unmatched. The CDR3: CASSSLAGSYNEQFF. The CDR3 nucleotides read TGTGCCAGCAGCTCTCTAGCGGGGTCCTACAATGAGCAGTTCTTC. Supplemented by reference TRBV7-2 and TRBJ2-1, the full variable domain reads GAGVSQSPSNKVTEKGKDVELRCDPISGHTALYWYRQSLGQGLEFLIYFQGNSAPDKSGLPSDRFSAERTGGSVSTLTIQRTQQEDSAVYLCASSSLAGSYNEQFFGPGTRLTVL.

The chain is built from TRBV19 and TRBJ1-5; possibly TRBD1 for D (5 bases). V shed 1 base and J shed 5 bases, with 18 bases lying between them. CDR1 and CDR2 from the germline V gene are LNHDA and SQIVND (reference sequence). The CDR3 length is 17 residues. The CDR3 sequence is CASSIVGVGRGDQPQHF. In DNA form, the CDR3 reads TGTGCCAGTAGTATAGTGGGAGTGGGGAGGGGTGATCAGCCCCAGCATTTT. Drawing the rest from reference TRBV19 and TRBJ1-5, the complete variable domain is DGGITQSPKYLFRKEGQNVTLSCEQNLNHDAMYWYRQDPGQGLRLIYYSQIVNDFQKGDIAEGYSVSREKKESFPLTVTSAQKNPTAFYLCASSIVGVGRGDQPQHFGDGTRLSIL.

This chain joins TRBV18 and TRBJ1-2; D might be TRBD1 (6 bases). The CDR3 is made up of 15 amino acids. Germline values: CDR1 KGHSH, CDR2 LQKENI. The V gene lost 2 bases and the J gene lost 7 bases, with 17 bases spanning the gap. The CDR3 loop reads CASSPSSQGTGGYTF. The CDR3 DNA is TGTGCCAGCTCACCATCCTCGCAGGGGACGGGTGGCTACACCTTC.

The chain carries TRBV9 and TRBJ1-1, with D possibly TRBD1 on 6 matching bases. The CDR3 loop spans 15 amino acids. CDR1 SGDLS and CDR2 YYNGEE come from the germline V gene. Trimming left V 0 bases short and J 2 bases short, with 11 bases between. The CDR3 bases are TGTGCCAGCAGCGTAGCGGGGGGCGCAAACACTGAAGCTTTCTTT. Amino acid sequence: CASSVAGGANTEAFF.

The genes are TRBV9 and TRBJ1-2; D is possibly TRBD1 (5 bases). Trimming pared 3 bases from V and 4 bases from J, leaving 16 bases between. CDR3 length: 15 amino acids. CDR1 is SGDLS and CDR2 is YYNGEE in the germline V gene. The chain's CDR3 is CASSAGQGRAYGYTF. The CDR3 DNA reads TGTGCCAGCAGCGCCGGCCAAGGCAGGGCCTATGGCTACACCTTC.

Regarding this clone: The junction shows a germline mismatch at one end, possibly a read error. This chain connects TRBV6-2 or TRBV6-3 to TRBJ2-5; D remains unclear. In germline, CDR1 is MNHEY, CDR2 SVGEGT. The CDR3 has 11 amino acids. The CDR3, as DNA: TGTGCCAGCAGTTACTCGTGGGCGATAAACTTC. Translation: CASSYSWAINF.

The rearrangement uses TRBV19 and TRBJ1-2, with D unresolved. Germline V gives CDR1 LNHDA, CDR2 SQIVND (reference sequence). V gave up 0 bases and J gave up 6 bases, with 5 bases separating them. The CDR3 loop spans 12 amino acids. CDR3: CASSIEADGYTF. The CDR3 coding sequence is TGTGCCAGTAGTATAGAGGCGGATGGCTACACCTTC. The whole variable domain, remainder taken from reference TRBV19 and TRBJ1-2, is DGGITQSPKYLFRKEGQNVTLSCEQNLNHDAMYWYRQDPGQGLRLIYYSQIVNDFQKGDIAEGYSVSREKKESFPLTVTSAQKNPTAFYLCASSIEADGYTFGSGTRLTVV.

The chain joins TRBV6-5 to TRBJ2-7; D perhaps matches TRBD2 (5 bases). V was pared by 0 bases and J by 5 bases, with 8 bases between. Germline assignment: CDR1 MNHEY and CDR2 SVGAGI. CDR3 length: 13 residues. Here the CDR3 reads CASSYSERDEQYF. CDR3 nucleotides: TGTGCCAGCAGTTACTCGGAGAGGGACGAGCAGTACTTC.

V and J are TRBV7-2 and TRBJ2-2; D might be TRBD1 (6 bases). Germline loops: CDR1 SGHTA, CDR2 FQGNSA. V lost 5 bases and J 4 bases, leaving 17 bases between the germline ends. The CDR3 runs 16 residues. Here the CDR3 DNA reads TGTGCCAGCAGCCCTTACCGGGACACGGTCACCGGGGAGCTGTTTTTT. It specifies CASSPYRDTVTGELFF.

The chain carries TRBV10-3 and TRBJ2-1, with D tentatively TRBD2 (5 bases). The germline CDR1 and CDR2 sequences are ENHRY and SYGVKD. The CDR3 runs 16 residues. V was pared by 0 bases and J by 0 bases, with 9 bases between. This CDR3 reads CAISESLGSSYNEQFF. In DNA form, the CDR3 reads TGTGCCATCAGTGAGTCTCTAGGGAGCTCCTACAATGAGCAGTTCTTC.

The V gene is TRBV4-1, the J gene TRBJ2-2, with 12 bases matching TRBD2. Germline lookup yields CDR1 MGHRA and CDR2 YSYEKL. V lost 1 base to trimming and J lost 5 bases; unmatched junction nucleotides: 8. The CDR3 totals 18 residues. The CDR3 nucleotides are TGCGCCAGCAGCCAAGTTAGGCTAGCGGGGGGGAAGACCGGGGAGCTGTTTTTT. Protein sequence: CASSQVRLAGGKTGELFF.

The rearrangement uses TRBV7-2 and TRBJ1-5; unclear D gene. Trimming removed 7 bases from V and 5 bases from J, with 12 bases in between. The CDR3 runs to 13 residues. The germline CDR1 and CDR2 sequences are SGHTA and FQGNSA. CDR3 in amino acids: CASTDEGYQPQHF. The CDR3 region has the DNA TGTGCCAGCACCGACGAGGGTTATCAGCCCCAGCATTTT.